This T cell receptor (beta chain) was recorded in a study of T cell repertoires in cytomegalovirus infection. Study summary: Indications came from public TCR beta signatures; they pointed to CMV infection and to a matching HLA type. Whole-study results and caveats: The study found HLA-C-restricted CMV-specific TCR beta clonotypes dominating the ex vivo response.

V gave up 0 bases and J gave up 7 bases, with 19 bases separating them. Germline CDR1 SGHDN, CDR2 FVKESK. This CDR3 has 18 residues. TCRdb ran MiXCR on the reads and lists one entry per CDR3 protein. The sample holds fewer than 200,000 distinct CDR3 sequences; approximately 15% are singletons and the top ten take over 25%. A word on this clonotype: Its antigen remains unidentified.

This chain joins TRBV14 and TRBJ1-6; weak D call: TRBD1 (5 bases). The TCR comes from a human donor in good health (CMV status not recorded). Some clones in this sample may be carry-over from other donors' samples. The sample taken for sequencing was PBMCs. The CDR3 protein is CASSQDRPSKGPNSPLHF. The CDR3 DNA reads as TGTGCCAGCAGCCAAGATCGGCCTTCAAAGGGGCCGAATTCACCCCTCCACTTT.